This T cell receptor beta chain was sequenced for a study of CXCR4 blockade with PD-1 therapy in pancreatic cancer (dated by TCRdb to between 2018 and 2021). At the level of the whole study: The study combined multiplex immunohistochemistry and TCRbeta immunosequencing of resected pancreatic ductal adenocarcinoma with ex vivo slice culture testing PD-1 and CXCR4 blockade. To assess intratumoral heterogeneity, two geographically distinct regions from each of five or six tumors were TCR-sequenced.

The archived tumor blocks came from patients who had not received neoadjuvant therapy before resection. In the preserved-tissue arm, the study used around 33 surgical resection samples taken from more than 20 pancreatic ductal adenocarcinoma patients who had not previously been treated. For the resection arm, DNA was extracted from ten 5-micron curls of FFPE tumor adjacent to the multiplex immunohistochemistry slide. The count of this clone is one. Its antigen specificity is not known. Base qualities were left out, and no much larger clone turns up one base away. General findings and caveats noted by the study authors: Because only TCRbeta chains were sequenced, true antigen-specificity overlap among convergent dominant clones remained unconfirmed while awaiting paired alpha-beta single-cell sequencing. Tumors had clonal expansion, with a mean productive clonality of around 0.14 compared with 0.045 to 0.05 in healthy blood, yet clonality showed no correlation with survival. A strong correlation was found between amino acid clone frequency and the number of distinct nucleotide rearrangements encoding each amino acid clone, suggesting convergent selection by common tumor antigens.

Reading from cysteine to phenylalanine, the CDR3 counts 16 amino acids. Only the CDR3 DNA is retained, 48 bases long and in frame from the first base. Compared with germline, V lacks 0 bases and J lacks 3 bases; bases without a gene match: 10. CDR1 is given as GTSNPN and CDR2 as SVGIG, both from the germline V gene (reference sequence). Extracted DNA was used for immunosequencing of TCRbeta CDR3 regions with the immunoSEQ Assay at Adaptive Biotechnologies. The authors' pipeline ran thus. To measure the absolute abundance of each unique TCRbeta CDR3, the sequences were collapsed and filtered. Clonality was calculated as 1 minus Pielou's evenness, using only productive in-frame rearrangements. Regional overlap was evaluated by tracking the top 100 nucleotide rearrangements across paired samples, and paired versus unrelated samples were compared using the Morisita index. The immunoSEQ Rearrangement Details tool was used to assess whether nucleotide rearrangements converged onto identical amino acid sequences. TCRdb took this table from immuneACCESS and kept in-frame rearrangements with V and J called. Such tables lack part of the clones; where checked against another copy, unresolved V genes explain under half of the gap, and the rest is unexplained. The V and J calls and clone size are taken from that table; D and trimming were inferred from the DNA. The sample includes a few thousand clones, with approximately 45% observed a single time. The ten biggest clones cover over 5.5% of the sample.

Sequenced material: tumor tissue. The sequence joins TRBV30 to TRBJ1-1; 7 nucleotides in the junction match TRBD1. The receptor was derived from a human donor with pancreatic ductal adenocarcinoma. The DNA sequence is as follows: TGTGCCTGGAGTGTTGTAGGGGGCCAGGGGTACACTGAAGCTTTCTTT. It translates as CAWSVVGGQGYTEAFF.